This T cell receptor (beta chain) was identified during a study of blood T cells in healthy people across ages. Study-level findings and limits: Diversity estimates drawn from one million T cells were deemed underestimates. Nothing was known about donor CMV status, and this possibly confounded expanded clonotype changes.

Isolating PBMCs gave at least 7 million of these cells per sample. Total RNA was isolated from each sample in quantities of at least 5 micrograms. This clonotype was observed a handful of times. The target antigen is unknown. CDR1 and CDR2 from the germline V gene are SGHTA and FQGTGA. V was clipped by 1 base and J by 10 bases; unmatched bases: 16. The CDR3 runs to 17 residues. Alongside a J-beta primer mix, a sample-barcoded 5' primer served in a second PCR lasting roughly 6 to 11 cycles. TCRdb re-derived calls from the 5' RACE reads in MiXCR, one entry per CDR3 protein. Here the sample spans almost 300,000 distinct CDR3 sequences, roughly a quarter being singletons.

The source is a woman in her 70s in good health. V gene TRBV7-3 combines with J gene TRBJ2-1, with 7 bases fitting TRBD2. Sequenced input: blood. The CDR3 sequence is CASSLMTGTTLPGEQFF. The CDR3 DNA reads TGTGCCAGCAGCTTAATGACCGGGACTACCCTTCCAGGAGAGCAGTTCTTC.